This T cell receptor (beta chain) was sequenced during a study of graft-versus-host responses after intestinal transplantation. Study-wide context: All recipients got anti-thymocyte globulin induction, then tacrolimus and steroids for approximately three years.

Using immunoSEQ multiplex PCR, the repertoire was profiled, and TCRdb retains in-frame clones only, with some absent. The profile shows roughly 56,000 clones, approximately 89% of them singletons. Study-level points and caveats: Early declines in HvG clones that occurred post-transplant were associated with peak circulating GvH clone levels. Detection of GvH clones occurred in recipient marrow, and some had their first appearance in ileum or blood.

This CDR3 is 11 amino acids long. Germline loops: CDR1 DFQATT, CDR2 SNEGSKA (reference sequence). Turning to this clone: The target antigen is unknown.

The chain combines TRBV20-1 with TRBJ1-2, with 8 bases lining up with TRBD1. The clonotype was recovered from a human patient who received an intestinal transplant, so some T cells may come from the graft donor. This specimen was PBMCs, taken almost 120 days after intestinal transplantation. The CDR3 is CSPRGHYGYTF. In DNA form, the CDR3 reads TGCAGCCCCAGGGGGCACTATGGCTACACCTTC.